Sequencing of this T cell receptor (beta chain) was carried out in a study of T cell responses to AZD1222 COVID-19 vaccine. Study-level information: Pooled in the analysis were second doses at about 4 or about 12 weeks. Regarding the study as a whole: Only 5 or 6 people who got AZD1222 tested seropositive at baseline. There were mostly white British donors and more females than males, and clonal diversity was possibly underestimated.

The protocol was immunoSEQ multiplex PCR, while the TCRdb copy is restricted to in-frame clones and leaves out a portion. The sample has more than 150,000 clones; around 94% are singletons. This clone was picked up one time. Antigen: not known. This CDR3 is built from 15 residues. Between the trimmed V and J ends, which lost 5 bases and 4 bases, there was a span of 17 bases. Germline CDR1 reads GTSNPN; CDR2 reads SVGIG (reference sequence). The chain has TRBV30 and TRBJ1-4; maybe TRBD1 (5 bases). Sample: peripheral blood, taken on day 0 of AZD1222 vaccination. The receptor was derived from an adult in good health. CDR3 residues: CAWAPRDGGNEKLFF. The DNA for the CDR3 is TGTGCCTGGGCGCCCAGGGACGGGGGTAATGAAAAACTGTTTTTT.